This T cell receptor (beta chain) was retrieved from a study of blood T cells in healthy people across ages. General study points: Observed TCR beta diversity per million T cells went down as age went up. This fall followed a roughly linear course with age.

Every donor contributed 8 to 10 milliliters of peripheral blood by blood draw. In each sample, at least 6 million PBMCs were isolated. With regard to this clonotype: The antigen remains unidentified. One end of the junction does not line up with germline, which may come from a read error.

The CDR3 contains 12 residues. A J-beta primer mix and a sample-barcoded 5' primer were used in a second PCR of about 7 to 12 cycles. Researchers report that a template-switch adaptor with 12 random nucleotides tagged each cDNA molecule. TCRdb re-called the 5' RACE reads through MiXCR, storing one row per CDR3 protein. Among 1.5 million to 2 million distinct CDR3 sequences listed, roughly two fifths were seen once. The origin of this receptor is a human donor in good health. The chain uses TRBV12-3 or TRBV12-4 and TRBJ1-2; D might be TRBD1 (5 bases). The specimen was blood. CDR3 amino acids: CASKGGAYGDTF. CDR3 DNA: TGTGCCAGCAAAGGAGGGGCCTATGGCGACACCTTC.